The 18 T cell receptor beta chains in this list originate from one sample, sequenced in a study of shared clonotypes between healthy human individuals. TCRdb keeps only in-frame clones here, not all; method: immunoSEQ multiplex PCR. The data hold roughly 110,000 clones, with about 71% observed a single time. Source material: memory CD8+ T cells sorted from blood. Subset denoted: CD45RO+ cells pooled with CCR7-negative TemRA cells. The receptors stem from a woman in her 30s in good health.

The CDR3 bases are TGTGCCAGCAGCCTACCAGAATGTGGGAGGGCCCCTAAAGAGCAGTACTTC. As protein: CASSLPECGRAPKEQYF. The J gene is TRBJ2-7, the V gene TRBV14; 7 nucleotides match TRBD2. The length of the CDR3 is 17 residues. V dropped 4 bases and J dropped 7; count of bases not matched to a gene: 19. The germline V gene has CDR1 SGHDN and CDR2 FVKESK.

The CDR3 loop is CVLTSGMGEQFF. As DNA, the CDR3 is TGTGTCCTCACTAGCGGGATGGGTGAGCAGTTCTTC. The chain links TRBV30 to TRBJ2-1, with 10 bases lining up with TRBD2. This CDR3 is 12 amino acids long. CDR1 is GTSNPN and CDR2 is SVGIG in the germline V gene (reference sequence).

The chain carries TRBV5-6 and TRBJ2-5, with TRBD2 as a possible D gene (6 bases). Germline values: CDR1 SGHDT, CDR2 YYEEEE. Between the trimmed V and J ends, which lost 1 base and 11 bases, there was a span of 18 bases. The CDR3 has 14 residues. The CDR3 bases are TGTGCCAGCAGCTTGTTGCCGGGAGTGGGGGAGCAGTACTTC. This codes for CASSLLPGVGEQYF.

The chain uses TRBV4-2 and TRBJ2-3; 9 bases are shared with TRBD1. J gave up 1 base and V 0 bases, and 2 bases lay outside the gene matches. The length of the CDR3 is 16 residues. Germline V CDR1 and CDR2: LGHNA, YNFKEQ. CDR3 protein: CASSQDRQGGTDTQYF. CDR3 DNA sequence: TGTGCCAGCAGCCAAGATCGACAGGGGGGCACAGATACGCAGTATTTT.

Comment on this clone: With only one base between it and a far larger clone, this is likely a read error. Different DNA sequences within this sample yield the same CDR3. The chain is built from TRBV4-2 and TRBJ2-6; 8 bases fit TRBD2. The CDR3 runs 17 residues. The germline CDR1 and CDR2 sequences are LGHNA and YNFKEQ. CDR3 residues: CASSQGGTSTGANVLTF. DNA of the CDR3: TGTGCCAGCAGCCAAGGGGGGACTAGTACTGGGGCCAACGTCCTAACTTTC.

The rearrangement joins TRBV7-9 to TRBJ2-7, with D uncertain. The V gene's germline CDR1 is SEHNR and CDR2 FQNEAQ (reference sequence). The V end was cut by 0 bases, the J end by 1 base, with 10 bases between. CDR3 length: 15 amino acids. CDR3 coding DNA: TGTGCCAGCAGCTTAGCCTCCTTAGGTTCCTACGAGCAGTACTTC. It specifies CASSLASLGSYEQYF. The full variable domain, with the rest looked up from reference TRBV7-9 and TRBJ2-7, is DTGVSQNPRHKITKRGQNVTFRCDPISEHNRLYWYRQTLGQGPEFLTYFQNEAQLEKSRLLSDRFSAERPKGSFSTLEIQRTEQGDSAMYLCASSLASLGSYEQYFGPGTRLTVT.

This clone was recorded only once. For the CDR3, the DNA is TGTGCCAGCAGCTTAGTGTCAGGGACTAACTATGGCTACACCTTC. It yields the protein CASSLVSGTNYGYTF. The chain combines TRBV7-8 with TRBJ1-2, with D tentatively TRBD1 (5 bases). Germline loops: CDR1 SGHVS, CDR2 FQNEAQ. The CDR3 sequence is 15 residues long. Trimming left V 1 base short and J 0 bases short, with 9 bases between. Drawing the rest from reference TRBV7-8 and TRBJ1-2, the complete variable domain is GAGVSQSPRYKVAKRGQDVALRCDPISGHVSLFWYQQALGQGPEFLTYFQNEAQLDKSGLPSDRFFAERPEGSVSTLKIQRTQQEDSAVYLCASSLVSGTNYGYTFGSGTRLTVV.

The chain couples TRBV29-1 to TRBJ2-1; D remains ambiguous. The CDR3 is made up of 16 amino acids. Trimming removed 6 bases from V and 0 bases from J, with 18 bases in between. The V gene's germline CDR1 is SQVTM and CDR2 ANQGSEA. The CDR3 here is CSVQRVRLSSYNEQFF. The CDR3 nucleotides read TGCAGCGTCCAAAGGGTGCGGCTGAGCTCCTACAATGAGCAGTTCTTC.

This chain connects TRBV11-2 to TRBJ2-2; D not resolved. CDR1 is SGHAT and CDR2 is FQNNGV in the germline V gene. CDR3 length equals 16 residues. V lost 0 bases to trimming and J lost 6 bases, with 14 bases between them. The CDR3 loop is CASSLEIRVWAGELFF. The CDR3 nucleotides are TGTGCCAGCAGCTTAGAGATAAGGGTTTGGGCCGGGGAGCTGTTTTTT.

This chain joins TRBV4-1 and TRBJ2-3; TRBD2 aligns across 9 bases. V dropped 1 base and J dropped 7; count of bases not matched to a gene: 3. The CDR3 consists of 14 residues. Germline CDR1 and CDR2: MGHRA and YSYEKL. The DNA of the CDR3 is TGCGCCAGCAGCCAAGCTAGCGGGGCCTATACGCAGTATTTT. It yields the protein CASSQASGAYTQYF.

The sample holds a few counts of this clone. This chain uses TRBV2 with TRBJ2-1; no firm D call. V was trimmed by 7 bases and J by 2 bases, leaving 15 bases between them. Germline V gene data show CDR1 as SNHLY and CDR2 as FYNNEI. There are 15 residues in the CDR3. CDR3 in amino acids: CASNRAAGAYNEQFF. The CDR3 DNA follows: TGTGCCAGCAACCGAGCCGCCGGTGCCTACAATGAGCAGTTCTTC.

The chain couples TRBV5-1 to TRBJ2-7; TRBD1 matches at 9 bases. The germline CDR1 and CDR2 sequences are SGHRS and YFSETQ. The length of the CDR3 is 15 residues. The V and J ends lost 4 bases and 4 bases, in that order; junction bases with no gene match: 9. Here the CDR3 DNA reads TGCGCCAGCAGCCCGGGGGTGGACAGGGGTTACGAGCAGTACTTC. Protein: CASSPGVDRGYEQYF.

CDR3 residues: CASSRGLAGGELFF. CDR3 bases: TGTGCCAGCAGTCGAGGACTAGCGGGAGGGGAGCTGTTTTTT. The gene calls are TRBV27 and TRBJ2-2, with TRBD2 matching over 12 bases. After removal of 5 bases from V and 8 bases from J, the junction contained 3 bases not matched to a gene. Germline-derived CDR1 and CDR2 are MNHEY and SMNVEV (reference sequence). The CDR3 runs to 14 residues.

The chain employs TRBV28 and TRBJ1-5, with 9 nucleotides matching TRBD1. This CDR3 contains 13 residues. CDR1 MDHEN and CDR2 SYDVKM come from the germline V gene. J lost 1 base, V lost 8 bases, and 0 bases had no gene match. The CDR3 nucleotides read TGTGCCAGCGACAGGGGGAGCAATCAGCCCCAGCATTTT. Translation: CASDRGSNQPQHF. Combining the CDR3 with reference TRBV28 and TRBJ1-5 gives the whole variable domain DVKVTQSSRYLVKRTGEKVFLECVQDMDHENMFWYRQDPGLGLRLIYFSYDVKMKEKGDIPEGYSVSREKKERFSLILESASTNQTSMYLCASDRGSNQPQHFGDGTRLSIL.

The chain joins TRBV7-9 to TRBJ2-3; 7 positions match TRBD2. Germline assignment: CDR1 SEHNR and CDR2 FQNEAQ (reference sequence). The junction had 6 bases not matched to a gene; V was cut back by 5 bases and J by 1 base. This CDR3 comprises 15 residues. In DNA form, the CDR3 reads TGTGCCAGCAGCACGCGGGGGACCGGCACAGATACGCAGTATTTT. This sequence encodes CASSTRGTGTDTQYF.

This clone was picked up many times. This chain uses TRBV25-1 with TRBJ1-1; tentative D call: TRBD1 (5 bases). Trimming pared 6 bases from V and 1 base from J, leaving 12 bases between. This CDR3 region has 14 residues. Germline lookup yields CDR1 MGHDK and CDR2 SYGVNS. The CDR3 reads CASSASTENTEAFF. Here the CDR3 DNA reads TGTGCCAGCAGCGCCTCGACAGAGAACACTGAAGCTTTCTTT.

V is TRBV25-1 and J is TRBJ2-7; D remains unclear. Germline V gene sequence: CDR1 MGHDK, CDR2 SYGVNS. V shed 8 bases and J shed 2 bases, with 19 bases lying between them. The CDR3 extends over 15 amino acids. CDR3 residues: CASSDPGSPPYEQYF. CDR3 DNA sequence: TGTGCCAGCTCCGACCCCGGGTCCCCTCCCTACGAGCAGTACTTC.

J is TRBJ2-5 and V is TRBV2; 12 bases match TRBD2. The CDR3 runs to 17 residues. Looked up from germline, CDR1 is SNHLY and CDR2 is FYNNEI. V shed 6 bases, J shed 1 base, and the junction held 9 bases outside the gene matches. The CDR3 nucleotides read TGTGCCAGCAGCCGACTAGCGGGAGATTCCCTCCAAGAGACCCAGTACTTC. Protein: CASSRLAGDSLQETQYF.